Listed below are T cell receptor beta chains from one sample, sequenced in a study of CD8+CD57+ T cells in acquired aplastic anemia. MiXCR, run by TCRdb on the reads, gives a single entry per CDR3 protein. The sample comprises more than 95,000 distinct CDR3 sequences, 30% to 45% of which are singletons, and around 2.5% rests with the top ten. The sample consisted of sorted CD4+, CD8+, or CD8+CD57+ T cells (not recorded which) from PBMCs. Every receptor here comes from a human donor with aplastic anemia. Each CDR3 is given with its conserved first and last residue. The D gene is left open where the match is weak. Some rows have no size entry. The others give once, few or many, or a class for an expanded clone.

V,J,size,D,DNA,CDR3
TRBV20-1,TRBJ1-5,few,.,TGCAGTGCACCGGACGGTCTCGTGAGGACCCAGCATTTT,CSAPDGLVRTQHF
TRBV18,TRBJ1-1,many,.,TGTGCCAGCTCACAAAAGGGCCAAGCTGAAGCTTTCTTT,CASSQKGQAEAFF
TRBV7-8,TRBJ2-1,.,TRBD2,TGTGCCAGCAGCTTATGGGGGACTAGCGGGGTTAATGAGCAGTTCTTC,CASSLWGTSGVNEQFF
TRBV27,TRBJ1-2,many,.,TGTGCCAGCACCTTTGCGGCGATCTATGGCTACACCTTC,CASTFAAIYGYTF
TRBV12-3/TRBV12-4,TRBJ2-6,many,.,TGTGCCAGCAGTTTAAGGGGAGGTGTCAACGTCCTGACTTTC,CASSLRGGVNVLTF
TRBV5-1,TRBJ1-6,many,.,TGCGCCAGCAGCTTGGATCGCAGGACTAATTCACCCCTCCACTTT,CASSLDRRTNSPLHF
TRBV11-2,TRBJ2-4,.,TRBD2,TGTGCCAGCAGCTCCGGGGGACTAGCGGGCACCAAAAACATTCAGTACTTC,CASSSGGLAGTKNIQYF
TRBV19,TRBJ1-1,many,TRBD1,TGTGCCAGTAGTCCCCTCGGGACAGCGAACACTGAAGCTTTCTTT,CASSPLGTANTEAFF
TRBV2,TRBJ2-2,.,TRBD1,TGTGCCAGCAACAGATTAACAGGGGAATCCGGGGAGCTGTTTTTT,CASNRLTGESGELFF
TRBV2,TRBJ1-1,.,.,TGTGCCAGCAACTACCCAGGGGACACTGAAGCTTTCTTT,CASNYPGDTEAFF
TRBV10-3,TRBJ2-7,.,TRBD1,TGTGCCATCAGTGAACCGGGGACAGGGGCCGAGCAGTACTTC,CAISEPGTGAEQYF
TRBV20-1,TRBJ2-5,many,.,TGCAGTGCTAGAGACGTAGTTTTAGAGACCCAGTACTTC,CSARDVVLETQYF
TRBV5-6,TRBJ2-3,many,.,TGTGCCAGCAGCCTAAGCCTGAATACGCAGTATTTT,CASSLSLNTQYF
TRBV19,TRBJ1-4,.,TRBD1,TGTGCCAGTAGTATAATGCGGGACAGCGGCGAAAAACTGTTTTTT,CASSIMRDSGEKLFF
TRBV29-1,TRBJ2-5,.,TRBD1,TGCAGCCTCACCACTTGGGACAGGGTTTCAAAGACCCAGTACTTC,CSLTTWDRVSKTQYF
TRBV3-1,TRBJ1-5,few,.,TGTGCCAGCAGCCAAGATGGGCACAGGGTGGGTCAGCCCCAGCATTTT,CASSQDGHRVGQPQHF
TRBV19,TRBJ2-1,.,.,TGTGCCAGTAGTATGGGCCCTAACAATGAGCAGTTCTTC,CASSMGPNNEQFF
TRBV7-9,TRBJ1-2,many,.,TGTGCCATCCTCCTTGGCGGACACTATGGCTACACCTTC,CAILLGGHYGYTF
TRBV9,TRBJ1-1,.,.,TGTGCCAGCAGCGTAGAATCCAACACTGAAGCTTTCTTT,CASSVESNTEAFF
TRBV9,TRBJ1-6,few,TRBD1,TGTGCCAGCAGCGTAACCGGGACAGCACATTCACCCCTCCACTTT,CASSVTGTAHSPLHF
TRBV6-5,TRBJ1-2,many,.,TGTGCCAGCAGTTACTCAGGGCAGAGCAGTGCTAACTATGGCTACACCTTC,CASSYSGQSSANYGYTF
TRBV11-2,TRBJ2-3,many,.,TGTGCCAGCAGCCCGGGGGTACCTACAGATACGCAGTATTTT,CASSPGVPTDTQYF
TRBV11-2,TRBJ2-1,.,TRBD2,TGTGCCAGCAGCTTAAATCCCGCTTCTGGGAGAGCCGGGGGGAATGAGCAGTTCTTC,CASSLNPASGRAGGNEQFF
TRBV28,TRBJ1-1,few,.,TGTGCCAGCAGTTTCCAGGGAACCACTGAAGCTTTCTTT,CASSFQGTTEAFF
TRBV19,TRBJ2-3,many,.,TGTGCCAGTAGTATCGATTGGGGGGATACGCAGTATTTT,CASSIDWGDTQYF
TRBV3-1,TRBJ1-6,many,.,TGTGCCAGCAGCGCTCCGGGCCCCTCTATGGCACCCCTCCACTTT,CASSAPGPSMAPLHF
TRBV10-3,TRBJ2-3,.,TRBD2,TGTGCCATCAGTGAGTCCAGCGGGGGGGCCGTAGATACGCAGTATTTT,CAISESSGGAVDTQYF
TRBV10-3,TRBJ2-7,.,TRBD2,TGTGCCATCCTATTGCCGAGACTAGCGGCCGAGCAGTACTTC,CAILLPRLAAEQYF
TRBV25-1,TRBJ2-7,.,.,TGTGCCAGCAGTGATGGGGGGGCCTCCTCGTTCTACGAGCAGTACTTC,CASSDGGASSFYEQYF
TRBV18,TRBJ2-7,many,TRBD1,TGTGCCAGCTCACCTGGGACAGGGAGGGAGCAGTACTTC,CASSPGTGREQYF
TRBV11-1,TRBJ2-3,.,.,TGTGCCAGCAGCTTCACGGCCTCCGGGACAGATACGCAGTATTTT,CASSFTASGTDTQYF
TRBV3-1,TRBJ2-3,many,TRBD1,TGTGCCAGCAGCCCTAGGGGGCCTAGCACAGATACGCAGTATTTT,CASSPRGPSTDTQYF
TRBV4-1,TRBJ1-2,many,.,TGCGCCAGCAGCCAAGTAGGGCAATTCTATGGCTACACCTTC,CASSQVGQFYGYTF
TRBV10-3,TRBJ1-5,.,TRBD1,TGTGCCATCAGCATGGGGACAGGGGCCAATCAGCCCCAGCATTTT,CAISMGTGANQPQHF
TRBV5-1,TRBJ2-5,.,.,TGCGCCAGCAGCTTGCGGAACGAAGAGACCCAGTACTTC,CASSLRNEETQYF
TRBV20-1,TRBJ1-2,many,.,TGCAGTGCTATGAGGGGCGGATCTAACTATGGCTACACCTTC,CSAMRGGSNYGYTF
TRBV5-1,TRBJ2-7,.,.,TGCGCCAGCAGCTTGGGCAACGGCGAGGGTTACGAGCAGTACTTC,CASSLGNGEGYEQYF
TRBV12-3/TRBV12-4,TRBJ1-3,many,.,TGTGCCAGCAGTCCGATCTCTGGAAACACCATATATTTT,CASSPISGNTIYF
TRBV3-1,TRBJ1-1,.,.,TGTGCCAGCAGCCAAGCCGAGGGAGGACGGCGAGAAGCTTTCTTT,CASSQAEGGRREAFF
TRBV2,TRBJ1-1,many,.,TGTGCCAGTTTCGGGGGGGCGCGGAACACTGAAGCTTTCTTT,CASFGGARNTEAFF
TRBV4-1,TRBJ2-7,.,TRBD1,TGCGCCAGCAGCCAGAGGACAGGGGGCACTTACGAGCAGTACTTC,CASSQRTGGTYEQYF
TRBV19,TRBJ1-1,.,TRBD1,TGTGCCAGTAGACCGACAGGGCTGAGTGAAGCTTTCTTT,CASRPTGLSEAFF
TRBV5-6,TRBJ1-1,many,.,TGTGCCAGCAGCCTGGAGGTGGGAGTTGGCACTGAAGCTTTCTTT,CASSLEVGVGTEAFF
TRBV28,TRBJ1-5,.,.,TGTGCCACCAGCGAAACTAATCAGCCCCAGCATTTT,CATSETNQPQHF
TRBV9,TRBJ1-2,.,.,TGTGCCAGCAGCGCTCCTTATGGCTACACCTTC,CASSAPYGYTF